Listed below are T cell receptor beta chains from one sample, sequenced in a study of cytomegalovirus exposure and HLA in healthy donors. Produced via immunoSEQ multiplex PCR; TCRdb's table is partial and in-frame only. The sample gives roughly 190,000 clones, about 85% of which show up once; 9.5% to 13% is in the top ten. Sequenced sample: PBMCs. These TCRs come from a woman in her fifties or sixties in good health and CMV-seropositive. CDR3s include the opening cysteine and the closing phenylalanine or tryptophan. The D gene is left open where the match is weak. Size is omitted from some rows. Given values are once, few, many or a class for expanded clones.

CDR3nt: TGTGCCAGCAGTTACTCGAAAGGCAGGGTACGGACTGAAGCTTTCTTT; CDR3aa: CASSYSKGRVRTEAFF; j_gene: TRBJ1-1; abundance: .; d_gene: .; v_gene: TRBV6-5; len: 16
CDR3nt: TGCGCCAGCAGCCCCTCCGGGACTCGCACAGATACGCAGTATTTT; CDR3aa: CASSPSGTRTDTQYF; j_gene: TRBJ2-3; abundance: .; d_gene: .; v_gene: TRBV5-1; len: 15
CDR3nt: TGTGCCAGCTCACCCCGGACGGGAGTCCTTTTGAACTATGGCTACACCTTC; CDR3aa: CASSPRTGVLLNYGYTF; j_gene: TRBJ1-2; abundance: once; d_gene: .; v_gene: TRBV18; len: 17
CDR3nt: TGTGCCAGCAGTCGGGACAGTAGCTCCTACGAGCAGTACTTC; CDR3aa: CASSRDSSSYEQYF; j_gene: TRBJ2-7; abundance: .; d_gene: TRBD1; v_gene: TRBV6-5; len: 14
CDR3nt: TGTGCCAGCAGCTTAGATCCGGCAGGGCGCACAGATACGCAGTATTTT; CDR3aa: CASSLDPAGRTDTQYF; j_gene: TRBJ2-3; abundance: .; d_gene: .; v_gene: TRBV7-8; len: 16
CDR3nt: TGTGCCAGCAGTGAACCGTTGGGAGCACTCCTCCACTTT; CDR3aa: CASSEPLGALLHF; j_gene: TRBJ1-6; abundance: .; d_gene: .; v_gene: TRBV6-1; len: 13
CDR3nt: TGTGCCAGCAGCCGAAGTGGGGGCTGGTCTGAAGCTTTCTTT; CDR3aa: CASSRSGGWSEAFF; j_gene: TRBJ1-1; abundance: few; d_gene: .; v_gene: TRBV7-3; len: 14
CDR3nt: TGTGCCAGCAGCTTGGGGGCAGTCCTTGGAGGGGCCAACGTCCTGACTTTC; CDR3aa: CASSLGAVLGGANVLTF; j_gene: TRBJ2-6; abundance: .; d_gene: .; v_gene: TRBV5-8; len: 17
CDR3nt: TGTGCCAGCAGTTACGAGGGAGGGACAAGCACCGGGGAGCTGTTTTTT; CDR3aa: CASSYEGGTSTGELFF; j_gene: TRBJ2-2; abundance: .; d_gene: .; v_gene: TRBV6-5; len: 16
CDR3nt: TGTGCCAGTAGTCAATTGAACACTGAAGCTTTCTTT; CDR3aa: CASSQLNTEAFF; j_gene: TRBJ1-1; abundance: .; d_gene: .; v_gene: TRBV19; len: 12
CDR3nt: TGTGCCAGCAGTTACTGGGACAGGGCCCCCAATCAGCCCCAGCATTTT; CDR3aa: CASSYWDRAPNQPQHF; j_gene: TRBJ1-5; abundance: .; d_gene: TRBD1; v_gene: TRBV6-6; len: 16
CDR3nt: TGTGCCAGCTCAGTTAATATTCGGGGGGCCGGTACTGAAGCTTTCTTT; CDR3aa: CASSVNIRGAGTEAFF; j_gene: TRBJ1-1; abundance: once; d_gene: .; v_gene: TRBV6-6; len: 16
CDR3nt: TGTGCCAGCAGCCCGTCTTTGGGGCTCTACAATGAGCAGTTCTTC; CDR3aa: CASSPSLGLYNEQFF; j_gene: TRBJ2-1; abundance: .; d_gene: .; v_gene: TRBV5-6; len: 15
CDR3nt: TGCAGTGCTTACCGGGAGACTGAAGCTTTCTTT; CDR3aa: CSAYRETEAFF; j_gene: TRBJ1-1; abundance: .; d_gene: .; v_gene: TRBV20-1; len: 11